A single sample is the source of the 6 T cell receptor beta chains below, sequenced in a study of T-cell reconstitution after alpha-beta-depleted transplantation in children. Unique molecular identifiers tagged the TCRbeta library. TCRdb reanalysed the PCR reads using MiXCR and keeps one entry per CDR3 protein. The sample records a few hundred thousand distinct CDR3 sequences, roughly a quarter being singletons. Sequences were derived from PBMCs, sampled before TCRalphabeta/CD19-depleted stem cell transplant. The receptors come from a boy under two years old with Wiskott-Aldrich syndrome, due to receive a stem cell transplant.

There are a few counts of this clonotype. The CDR3 loop reads CASSLWQYTEAFF. In DNA form, the CDR3 reads TGCGCCAGCAGCTTGTGGCAGTACACTGAAGCTTTCTTT. The chain uses TRBV5-1 and TRBJ1-1; D gene unclear. The CDR3 runs 13 residues. Germline CDR1 and CDR2: SGHRS and YFSETQ. Between the trimmed V and J ends, which lost 1 base and 3 bases, there was a span of 7 bases.

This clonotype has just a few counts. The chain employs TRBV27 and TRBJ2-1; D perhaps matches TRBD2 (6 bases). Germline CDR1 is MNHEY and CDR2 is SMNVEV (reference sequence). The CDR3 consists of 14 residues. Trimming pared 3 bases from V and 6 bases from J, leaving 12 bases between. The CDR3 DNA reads TGTGCCAGCAGTTTCCATGAGCGGGCCAATGAGCAGTTCTTC. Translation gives CASSFHERANEQFF.

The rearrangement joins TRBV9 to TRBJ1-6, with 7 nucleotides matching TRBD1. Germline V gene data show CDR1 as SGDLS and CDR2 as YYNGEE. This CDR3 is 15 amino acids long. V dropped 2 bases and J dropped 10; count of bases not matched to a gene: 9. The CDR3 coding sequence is TGTGCCAGCAGCGTTGCCCCCCAGGGGGACTCACCCCTCCACTTT. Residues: CASSVAPQGDSPLHF.

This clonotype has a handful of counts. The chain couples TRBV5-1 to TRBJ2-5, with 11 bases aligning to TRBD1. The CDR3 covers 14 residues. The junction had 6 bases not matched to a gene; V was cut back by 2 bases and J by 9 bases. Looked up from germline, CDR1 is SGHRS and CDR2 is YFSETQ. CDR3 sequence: CASSLPGQGGAQYF. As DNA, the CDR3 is TGCGCCAGCAGCTTACCGGGACAGGGGGGGGCCCAGTACTTC.

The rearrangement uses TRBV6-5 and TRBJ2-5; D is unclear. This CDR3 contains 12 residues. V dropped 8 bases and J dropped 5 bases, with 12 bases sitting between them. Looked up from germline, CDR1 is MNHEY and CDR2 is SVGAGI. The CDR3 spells CASGRARETQYF. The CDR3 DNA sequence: TGTGCCAGCGGTCGGGCGCGGGAGACCCAGTACTTC.

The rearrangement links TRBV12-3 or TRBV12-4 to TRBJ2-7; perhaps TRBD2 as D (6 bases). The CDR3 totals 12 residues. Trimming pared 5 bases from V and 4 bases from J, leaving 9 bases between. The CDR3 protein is CASSGGVYEQYF. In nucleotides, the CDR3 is TGTGCCAGCAGTGGCGGGGTGTACGAGCAGTACTTC.